The T cell receptor (gamma chain) described here comes from a study of γδ T cells in repeated Plasmodium falciparum infection (dated by TCRdb to the early 2020s). Turning to the overall study: The natural-infection arm enrolled Malian children exposed to intense seasonal malaria transmission, compared against age and gender matched Australian children. Four controlled human malaria infections were administered to five malaria-naive U.S. adults over around 600 days by bites from P. falciparum NF54-infected Anopheles stephensi mosquitoes. The gammadelta TCR repertoires from Mali were analysed in two ways: cross-sectionally during periods with no transmission, and longitudinally across episodes of acute febrile malaria. Using both natural infection in Mali and controlled human malaria infection, the study looked at the way repeated Plasmodium falciparum infection shapes the human gammadelta T cell repertoire. Samples from controlled-infection subjects were taken at baseline, just before selected infections, and 21 days after each infection.

Receptor amplification or capture employed multiplex PCR. The reads were generated on an Illumina MiSeq. From each sorted gammadelta T cell sample, both TCR gamma (TRG) and TCR delta (TRD) chains were sequenced. In the authors' own workflow: Clonotype tree plots, accumulated frequency of the top 20 clonotypes, diversity index (DI) and D75 metrics were included in the repertoire analyses. TCRdb reprocessed the public data with the CATT caller; entries with the same nucleotide sequence were combined afterwards. TCRdb's processing, not the authors' own work, is the source of the V and J calls. The sample table holds about 14,000 gamma-chain clones, of which around 1.6% were seen once. The top ten clonotypes cover 25% to 30% of the sample. The paper as a whole reports these results and caveats: The controlled-infection cohort was small, limiting analysis of inter-individual variability in gammadelta T cell responses. The Malian cohort was drawn from a small rural village made up mostly of one ethnic group, which limits generalizability.

In its sample, this clone was seen many times. Its antigen remains undetermined. TCRdb assigns this DNA the protein of a much larger clone, which departs from its translation at residue 5; this likely reflects a read error, and the protein shown comes from translating the DNA. This TCR was sampled from a pool of human donors (malaria-infected and uninfected, not separated). Sequenced sample: gamma-delta T cells from blood.

Read as DNA, the sequence is TGTGCCACCTGGGGCAGGCCCCCCACTGGTTGGTTCAAGATATTT. It is translated as CATWGRPPTGWFKIF. Recombination connected TRGV3 to TRGJP1. As TCRdb names no J gene, one was assigned here on the basis of a DNA match to germline. The CDR3 runs 15 residues from the cysteine to the phenylalanine. Of all the DNA, just the CDR3 is kept, 45 bases in frame from base 1. CDR1 and CDR2 are read off the germline V gene (reference sequence) as VTNTFY and YDVSTARD.